This T cell receptor (beta chain) derives from a study of blood T cell repertoires in COVID-19 (dated by TCRdb to the early 2020s). For context, the study as a whole: The collaborator samples originated in the United States, Italy and Spain and spanned the acute and convalescent phases of COVID-19. The repertoires were made available in a free public database intended to serve as a resource for research on the immune response to SARS-CoV-2. Where HLA class I and class II types were available, the types were taken from metadata supplied by the sample provider, not from assay-based typing. Samples were obtained from the ongoing ImmuneRACE study (first 160 participants) and from some 1,300 subjects provided by 6 global collaborators. The material from the prospective study consisted of cDNA or gDNA derived from T cells, B-cell-depleted T cells, or PBMCs. Sample metadata almost always included a de-identified subject ID, COVID-19 status, age in years and sex. The dataset comprised deeply sampled blood TCRbeta repertoires from subjects exposed to, actively infected with, or recovered from COVID-19. Paper-wide results and their limitations: How much clinical and demographic metadata was included differed by source and by participant, and the metadata was provided uncurated.

The CDR3 contains 17 residues, cysteine and phenylalanine counted. The kept DNA is CDR3 alone, 51 bases in frame from the first base. CDR1 and CDR2, per the germline V gene (reference sequence), are LGHDT and YNNKEL. V is cut back by 4 bases and J by 5 bases, with 11 bases in the junction unmatched. A note on this clone: There is no known antigen for this receptor. Per-base quality was not reported, and no clone a single base away is much larger than it.

Collaborating institutions collected whole blood in K2EDTA tubes following their own protocols. For TCRbeta analysis, collaborator samples were shipped as frozen whole blood, as isolated PBMCs, or as DNA extracted from either sample type. The immunoSEQ Assay, a bias-controlled multiplex PCR, was used to amplify TCRbeta CDR3 regions from genomic DNA. Under the source paper's analysis protocol: Nucleated cell counts per sample were estimated from amplification of reference gene primers within the assay. To quantify the absolute abundance of each unique TCRbeta CDR3 rearrangement, sequence reads were collapsed and filtered. For each sample, productive Simpson clonality was calculated as the square root of Simpson's diversity index over productive rearrangements. Entries here come from immuneACCESS through TCRdb and include only in-frame sequences with V and J called. Some clones fail to appear in such tables; in the studies checked, an unresolved V gene covers under half of the shortfall, and the cause of the remainder is unknown. V and J calls plus clone size are reproduced from that table; the DNA served to infer D and trimming. The sample profile shows hundreds of thousands of clones; about 85% of them were found once. The ten largest make up around 3% of the sample.

The clonotype was recovered from a man aged 18 to 30 with active or convalescent COVID-19. This receptor chain uses TRBV3-1 (or the pseudogene TRBV3-2) and TRBJ2-2, with 9 bases aligning to TRBD2. The sequenced material came from peripheral blood. CDR3 sequence: CASSLRTSESRTGELFF. The sequence in DNA is TGTGCCAGCAGCCTCCGGACTAGCGAGAGTCGAACCGGGGAGCTGTTTTTT.